This is a list of T cell receptor beta chains from one sample in a study of OX40 agonist ivuxolimab in advanced cancers. Some clones are missing from TCRdb's copy, which holds only in-frame ones; the method was immunoSEQ multiplex PCR. Of around 77,000 clones in the sample, 85% are singletons; the top ten hold roughly 0.66%. The specimen was CD4+ or CD8+ T cells sorted from blood, collected in a trial of the OX40 agonist ivuxolimab. The receptor set was obtained from an adult with an advanced solid tumor such as melanoma, head and neck, liver or kidney cancer. CDR3s include the opening cysteine and the closing phenylalanine or tryptophan. The order of the fields is J gene, V gene, D gene, clone size, CDR3 DNA, CDR3 protein. A D gene is named only where the DNA matches it firmly. Size tells how often a clone was seen (once, few, many) or the class of an expanded clone, and some rows leave it out.

J gene: TRBJ2-5; V gene: TRBV7-9; D gene: -; clone size: -; CDR3 DNA: TGTGCCAGCCAGCGGGCTGCTCAAGAGACCCAGTACTTC; CDR3 protein: CASQRAAQETQYF
J gene: TRBJ2-3; V gene: TRBV7-2; D gene: -; clone size: -; CDR3 DNA: TGTGCCAGCAGCTTAGAGACGGGCACAGATACGCAGTATTTT; CDR3 protein: CASSLETGTDTQYF
J gene: TRBJ2-3; V gene: TRBV30; D gene: -; clone size: -; CDR3 DNA: TGTGCCTGGAGGAAGAGTACTAGCACAGATACGCAGTATTTT; CDR3 protein: CAWRKSTSTDTQYF
J gene: TRBJ2-5; V gene: TRBV7-2; D gene: TRBD2; clone size: -; CDR3 DNA: TGTGCCAGCAGCTCCACCTTACTAGCGGGGGCGGAGACCCAGTACTTC; CDR3 protein: CASSSTLLAGAETQYF
J gene: TRBJ2-6; V gene: TRBV10-3; D gene: TRBD1; clone size: -; CDR3 DNA: TGTGCCATCAGTGAGGGGACAGGGTCGGCGCAAGTCCTGACTTTC; CDR3 protein: CAISEGTGSAQVLTF
J gene: TRBJ1-1; V gene: TRBV5-6; D gene: TRBD1; clone size: once; CDR3 DNA: TGTGCCAGCAGCTGGGGACAGGGCCTCACTGAAGCTTTCTTT; CDR3 protein: CASSWGQGLTEAFF
J gene: TRBJ2-5; V gene: TRBV19; D gene: TRBD2; clone size: -; CDR3 DNA: TGTGCCAGTACTGGGACTAGGGGTGAGACCCAGTACTTC; CDR3 protein: CASTGTRGETQYF
J gene: TRBJ2-7; V gene: TRBV5-6; D gene: -; clone size: once; CDR3 DNA: TGTGCCACAAGCTGGGCACGTAACTACGAGCAGTACTTC; CDR3 protein: CATSWARNYEQYF
J gene: TRBJ2-7; V gene: TRBV6-5; D gene: TRBD2; clone size: -; CDR3 DNA: TGTGCCAGCAACCCCCGACGGGGGGGTATCGAGCAGTACTTC; CDR3 protein: CASNPRRGGIEQYF
J gene: TRBJ2-3; V gene: TRBV11-1; D gene: -; clone size: -; CDR3 DNA: TGTGCCAGCAGCTTAGGCAGCGGAAGATCCACAGATACGCAGTATTTT; CDR3 protein: CASSLGSGRSTDTQYF
J gene: TRBJ1-6; V gene: TRBV7-7; D gene: -; clone size: -; CDR3 DNA: TGTGCTAGCACTCTAGGGGGGGCTCTCCCCCAGATTAATTCACCCCTCCACTTT; CDR3 protein: CASTLGGALPQINSPLHF
J gene: TRBJ2-5; V gene: TRBV19; D gene: TRBD1; clone size: -; CDR3 DNA: TGTGCCAGCTCCGTGCCGACAGGGGGCTTTGAGACCCAGTACTTC; CDR3 protein: CASSVPTGGFETQYF
J gene: TRBJ1-1; V gene: TRBV6-6; D gene: TRBD1; clone size: once; CDR3 DNA: TGTGCCAGCAGCCCAGGGGGGGGCCAGAACACTGAAGCTTTCTTT; CDR3 protein: CASSPGGGQNTEAFF
J gene: TRBJ1-1; V gene: TRBV5-4; D gene: -; clone size: -; CDR3 DNA: TGTGCCAGCAGCTTGGCAGGGAAGGTAAACACTGAAGCTTTCTTT; CDR3 protein: CASSLAGKVNTEAFF